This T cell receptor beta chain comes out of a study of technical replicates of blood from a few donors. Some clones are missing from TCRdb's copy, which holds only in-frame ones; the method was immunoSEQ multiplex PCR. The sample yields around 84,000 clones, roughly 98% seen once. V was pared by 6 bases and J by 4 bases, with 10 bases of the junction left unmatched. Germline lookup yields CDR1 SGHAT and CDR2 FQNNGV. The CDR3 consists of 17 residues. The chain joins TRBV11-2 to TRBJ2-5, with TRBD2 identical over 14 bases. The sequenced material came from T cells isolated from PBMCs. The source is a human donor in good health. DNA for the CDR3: TGTGCCAGCAGTCGAGGGACTAGCGGGAGAACTGGAGAGACCCAGTACTTC. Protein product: CASSRGTSGRTGETQYF.